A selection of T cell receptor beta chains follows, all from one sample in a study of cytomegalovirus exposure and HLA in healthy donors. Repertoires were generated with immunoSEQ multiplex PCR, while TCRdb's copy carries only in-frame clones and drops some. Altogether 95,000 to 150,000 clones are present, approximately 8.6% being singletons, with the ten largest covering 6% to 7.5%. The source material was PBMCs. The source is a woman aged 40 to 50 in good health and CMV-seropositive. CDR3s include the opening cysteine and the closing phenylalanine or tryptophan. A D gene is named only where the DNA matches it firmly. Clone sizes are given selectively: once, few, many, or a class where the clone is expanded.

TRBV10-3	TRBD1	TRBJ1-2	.	CAISGPGQGGGYTF	TGTGCCATCAGTGGCCCCGGGCAGGGGGGTGGCTACACCTTC
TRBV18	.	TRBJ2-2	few	CASSPPVNGELFF	TGTGCCAGCTCACCCCCGGTCAACGGGGAGCTGTTTTTT
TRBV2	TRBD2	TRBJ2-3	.	CASSEALTSGKRYF	TGTGCCAGCAGTGAAGCCTTGACTAGCGGCAAGCGGTATTTT
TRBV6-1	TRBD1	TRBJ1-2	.	CASSTPGTGDYGYTF	TGTGCCAGCAGTACCCCCGGGACAGGGGACTATGGCTACACCTTC
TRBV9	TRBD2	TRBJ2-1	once	CASSKGLAGLEQFF	TGTGCCAGCAGCAAAGGACTAGCGGGGCTTGAGCAGTTCTTC
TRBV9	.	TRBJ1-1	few	CASSTRGGDTEAFF	TGTGCCAGCAGCACCCGGGGGGGTGACACTGAAGCTTTCTTT
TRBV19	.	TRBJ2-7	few	CASSISRGGYEQYF	TGTGCCAGTAGTATTTCCAGAGGGGGCTACGAGCAGTACTTC
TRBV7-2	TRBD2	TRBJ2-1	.	CASSGERGGLYNEQFF	TGTGCCAGCAGCGGAGAGCGGGGGGGCCTCTACAATGAGCAGTTCTTC
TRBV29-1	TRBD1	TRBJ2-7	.	CSARTGVGSEQYF	TGCAGCGCAAGGACAGGGGTGGGAAGCGAGCAGTACTTC
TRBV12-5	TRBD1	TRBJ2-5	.	CASQGDPETQYF	TGTGCTAGCCAGGGGGACCCAGAGACCCAGTACTTC
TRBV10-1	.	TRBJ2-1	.	CASSGDTNEQFF	TGCGCCAGCAGTGGGGACACAAATGAGCAGTTCTTC
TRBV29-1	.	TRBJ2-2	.	CSVDLANTGELFF	TGCAGCGTTGACCTTGCGAACACCGGGGAGCTGTTTTTT
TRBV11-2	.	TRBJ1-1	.	CASSPIGRGNTEAFF	TGTGCCAGCAGCCCCATAGGCCGCGGGAACACTGAAGCTTTCTTT
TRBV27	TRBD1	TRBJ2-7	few	CASSTRQGGGEQYF	TGTGCCAGCAGTACCCGACAGGGGGGGGGTGAGCAGTACTTC
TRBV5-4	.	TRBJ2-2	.	CASRPRGSLNTGELFF	TGTGCCAGCAGACCCCGGGGGAGCTTGAACACCGGGGAGCTGTTTTTT
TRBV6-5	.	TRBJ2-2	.	CASQAGAVNTGELFF	TGTGCCAGCCAGGCAGGAGCGGTTAACACCGGGGAGCTGTTTTTT
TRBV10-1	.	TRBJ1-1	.	CASSESHRETEAFF	TGCGCCAGCAGTGAGTCGCACAGGGAGACTGAAGCTTTCTTT
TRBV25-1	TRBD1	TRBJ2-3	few	CATRTGVGTDTQYF	TGTGCCACAAGAACAGGGGTGGGCACAGATACGCAGTATTTT
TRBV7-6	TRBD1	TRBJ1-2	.	CASSLGETGRDGYTF	TGTGCCAGCAGCTTAGGCGAGACAGGGCGGGATGGCTACACCTTC
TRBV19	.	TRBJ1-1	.	CASSLNTEAFF	TGTGCCAGTAGCTTGAACACTGAAGCTTTCTTT
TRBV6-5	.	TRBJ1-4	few	CASRRLIGEKLFF	TGTGCCAGCAGGAGACTAATAGGGGAAAAACTGTTTTTT
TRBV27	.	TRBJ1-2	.	CASKQTQGYGYTF	TGTGCCAGCAAACAAACCCAGGGTTACGGCTACACCTTC
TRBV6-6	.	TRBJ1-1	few	CATRTDMNTEAFF	TGTGCCACAAGGACAGATATGAACACTGAAGCTTTCTTT
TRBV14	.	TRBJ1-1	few	CASSQGAGDTEAFF	TGTGCCAGCAGCCAGGGTGCGGGGGACACTGAAGCTTTCTTT
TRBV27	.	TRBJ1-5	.	CASSFTGTSNQPQHF	TGTGCCAGCAGTTTCACAGGGACCAGCAATCAGCCCCAGCATTTT
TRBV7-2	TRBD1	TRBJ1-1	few	CASSSTGSAEAFF	TGTGCCAGCAGCTCGACAGGGTCGGCTGAAGCTTTCTTT
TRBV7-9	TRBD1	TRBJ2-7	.	CASSDRDSTDAEQYF	TGTGCCAGCAGCGACAGGGACAGCACGGACGCCGAGCAGTACTTC
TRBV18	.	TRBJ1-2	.	CASSPLEGRGYTF	TGTGCCAGCTCACCGTTGGAGGGCCGCGGCTACACCTTC
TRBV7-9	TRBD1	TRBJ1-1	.	CASSTGQGDPEAFF	TGTGCCAGCAGCACCGGTCAGGGGGATCCTGAAGCTTTCTTT
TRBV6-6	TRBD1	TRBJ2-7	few	CASSLGPGQGYF	TGTGCCAGCAGCCTGGGGCCGGGACAGGGGTACTTC
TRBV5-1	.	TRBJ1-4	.	CASSLDAGREEKLFF	TGCGCCAGCAGCTTGGACGCAGGTAGAGAAGAAAAACTGTTTTTT
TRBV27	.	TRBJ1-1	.	CASSSGTPGTEAFF	TGTGCCAGCAGTTCCGGGACACCCGGAACTGAAGCTTTCTTT
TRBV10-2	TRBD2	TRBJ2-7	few	CASIQGLAGVSQPYEQYF	TGCGCCAGCATTCAGGGACTAGCGGGGGTTTCGCAGCCCTACGAGCAGTACTTC
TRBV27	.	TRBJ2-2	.	CASSFRGTGNTGELFF	TGTGCCAGCAGTTTTCGGGGGACGGGAAACACCGGGGAGCTGTTTTTT
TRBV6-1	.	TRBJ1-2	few	CASSDPRRGKGNYGYTF	TGTGCCAGCAGTGACCCAAGGAGGGGCAAGGGGAACTATGGCTACACCTTC
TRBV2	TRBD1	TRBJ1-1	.	CASSDRAEAFF	TGTGCCAGCAGCGACAGGGCTGAAGCTTTCTTT
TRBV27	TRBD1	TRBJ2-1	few	CASSLRGQGAESYNEQFF	TGTGCCAGCAGTTTAAGGGGACAGGGGGCTGAGTCCTACAATGAGCAGTTCTTC
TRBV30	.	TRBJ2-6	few	CAWSGDGVRGIYPGANVLTF	TGTGCCTGGAGTGGAGATGGTGTCAGGGGCATTTACCCTGGGGCCAACGTCCTGACTTTC
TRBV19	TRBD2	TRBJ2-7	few	CASSPLAGGTYEQYF	TGTGCCAGTAGTCCGCTAGCGGGGGGCACCTACGAGCAGTACTTC
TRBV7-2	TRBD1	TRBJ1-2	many	CASSLFGTGRDGYTF	TGTGCCAGCAGCTTATTCGGGACAGGGAGAGATGGCTACACCTTC